This is a list of T cell receptor beta chains from one sample in a study of T-cell reconstitution after alpha-beta-depleted transplantation in children. Each CDR3 protein gets one entry after TCRdb re-called the PCR reads with MiXCR. In the table there are hundreds of thousands of distinct CDR3 sequences, around 13% of which are singletons. Source: PBMCs, taken before TCRalphabeta/CD19-depleted stem cell transplant. These receptors all come from a girl aged 2-10 years with congenital amegakaryocytic thrombocytopenia, due to receive a stem cell transplant. CDR3s include the opening cysteine and the closing phenylalanine or tryptophan. The order of the fields is V gene, D gene, clone size, J gene, CDR3 protein, CDR3 DNA. A D gene is named only where the DNA matches it firmly. Not all rows give a size; the values are once, few, many and, for expanded clones, a class.

TRBV27	.	few	TRBJ2-2	CASSGDGRLPNTGELFF	TGTGCCAGCAGTGGAGACGGGCGGCTCCCGAACACCGGGGAGCTGTTTTTT
TRBV5-1	TRBD1	many	TRBJ1-2	CASSYRTGTNYGYTF	TGCGCCAGCAGCTACCGGACAGGGACAAACTATGGCTACACCTTC
TRBV28	.	many	TRBJ1-2	CASGPVGYTF	TGTGCCAGCGGCCCCGTTGGCTACACCTTC
TRBV20-1	TRBD1	few	TRBJ1-2	CSAILTGAPNYGYTF	TGCAGTGCTATCCTCACAGGGGCTCCCAACTATGGCTACACCTTC
TRBV7-6	TRBD1	few	TRBJ2-7	CASSNASGQESSYEQYF	TGTGCCAGCAGCAACGCCTCGGGACAGGAGAGCTCCTACGAGCAGTACTTC
TRBV7-6	TRBD1	.	TRBJ2-7	CASSSTTGGYEQYF	TGTGCCAGCAGCTCCACGACAGGGGGCTACGAGCAGTACTTC
TRBV12-3/TRBV12-4	.	many	TRBJ2-7	CASSSGLPSYEQYF	TGTGCCAGCAGTTCGGGCCTACCTTCCTACGAGCAGTACTTC
TRBV29-1	.	few	TRBJ2-3	CSVEEGSGRRGTDTQYF	TGCAGCGTTGAAGAAGGAAGCGGCAGGAGGGGCACAGATACGCAGTATTTT
TRBV29-1	TRBD1	.	TRBJ2-7	CSAWTGMNEQYF	TGCAGCGCGTGGACAGGGATGAACGAGCAGTACTTC
TRBV27	.	.	TRBJ2-1	CASSRTGPGNNEQFF	TGTGCCAGCAGCCGAACGGGACCCGGTAACAATGAGCAGTTCTTC
TRBV30	.	few	TRBJ2-1	CAWSGIRTYNEQFF	TGTGCCTGGTCCGGGATAAGGACCTACAATGAGCAGTTCTTC